These 15 T cell receptor beta chains were all obtained from the same sample, sequenced in a study of cytomegalovirus exposure and HLA in healthy donors. The PCR made use of 60 Vbeta and 13 Jbeta primers. The table came from immunoSEQ multiplex PCR; TCRdb's copy has only in-frame clones and leaves some out. The sample holds roughly 80,000 clones. The sequenced material came from PBMCs. The receptors here all came from a woman in her 30s in good health and CMV-seronegative.

The V gene is TRBV28, the J gene TRBJ1-1; TRBD1 is a possible D gene (5 bases). V lost 7 bases and J lost 1, with 10 bases in between. Germline V gene data show CDR1 as MDHEN and CDR2 as SYDVKM. The CDR3 consists of 13 residues. Here the CDR3 reads CASIGGSNTEAFF. The CDR3 coding sequence is TGTGCCAGCATCGGGGGTTCGAACACTGAAGCTTTCTTT.

This sequence joins TRBV6-5 and TRBJ2-7; tentatively, D is TRBD1 (5 bases). This CDR3 is 14 amino acids long. V was cut by 3 bases and J by 1 base, with 10 bases left in between. Germline assignment: CDR1 MNHEY and CDR2 SVGAGI. The CDR3 DNA reads as TGTGCCAGCAGTTATGGCAGGGTGTCCTACGAGCAGTACTTC. Translation: CASSYGRVSYEQYF.

Regarding this clone: Relative to the germline gene, one junction end is altered; a read error may explain this. The chain is built from TRBV2 and TRBJ1-3; TRBD1 is a possible D gene (6 bases). The CDR3 totals 14 residues. The V gene's germline CDR1 is SNHLY and CDR2 FYNNEI. The CDR3 DNA follows: TGTGCTAGCAGTGACAGGCTATCTGGAAACACCATATATTTT. Its translation is CASSDRLSGNTIYF. Full variable domain (remainder filled in from reference TRBV2 and TRBJ1-3): EPEVTQTPSHQVTQMGQEVILRCVPISNHLYFYWYRQILGQKVEFLVSFYNNEISEKSEIFDDQFSVERPDGSNFTLKIRSTKLEDSAMYFCASSDRLSGNTIYFGEGSWLTVV.

The V gene is TRBV27, the J gene TRBJ1-1; a weak D match, TRBD1 (6 bases). V lost 2 bases and J lost 0, with 10 bases in between. Germline V gene sequence: CDR1 MNHEY, CDR2 SMNVEV (reference sequence). This CDR3 comprises 15 residues. The CDR3 is CASSLTGTLNTEAFF. The CDR3 nucleotides are TGTGCCAGCAGTTTAACAGGGACCCTGAACACTGAAGCTTTCTTT.

The chain uses TRBV30 and TRBJ1-5; weak D call: TRBD1 (6 bases). This CDR3 has 13 amino acids. Germline V gives CDR1 GTSNPN, CDR2 SVGIG (reference sequence). V was clipped by 2 bases and J by 5 bases, with 10 bases between them. The CDR3 DNA sequence: TGTGCCTGGAGTCGCTACAGGGATCAGCCCCAGCATTTT. Translating gives CAWSRYRDQPQHF.

The chain is built from TRBV27 and TRBJ2-2, with D perhaps matching TRBD1 (5 bases). CDR3 length equals 14 residues. Germline V gene lookup returns CDR1 MNHEY and CDR2 SMNVEV (reference sequence). The germline V and J ends were trimmed by 1 base and 4 bases, with 7 bases remaining between them. The CDR3 nucleotides read TGTGCCAGCAGTTTATGGGGCGTCACCGGGGAGCTGTTTTTT. It translates to CASSLWGVTGELFF.

The chain carries TRBV2 and TRBJ1-1; D remains unclear. Germline values: CDR1 SNHLY, CDR2 FYNNEI. This CDR3 is built from 14 residues. V dropped 6 bases and J dropped 2 bases, with 13 bases sitting between them. The CDR3 reads CASRWKQENTEAFF. Here the CDR3 DNA reads TGTGCCAGCAGGTGGAAGCAGGAAAACACTGAAGCTTTCTTT.

With regard to this clone: Compared with germline, one end of the junction differs, possibly owing to a read error. The chain combines TRBV30 with TRBJ2-6; D may be TRBD1 (6 bases). The CDR3 consists of 15 residues. CDR1 and CDR2 (germline): GTSNPN, SVGIG (reference sequence). CDR3 DNA: TGTGCCGGGAGAACAGGGAATACAGGGGCCAACGTCCTGACTTTC. It codes for CAGRTGNTGANVLTF. Looking up the rest from reference TRBV30 and TRBJ2-6 gives the full variable domain: SQTIHQWPATLVQPVGSPLSLECTVEGTSNPNLYWYRQAAGRGLQLLFYSVGIGQISSEVPQNLSASRPQDRQFILSSKKLLLSDSGFYLCAGRTGNTGANVLTFGAGSRLTVL.

This chain uses TRBV25-1 with TRBJ2-7; D not resolved. This CDR3 contains 11 residues. CDR1 is MGHDK and CDR2 is SYGVNS in the germline V gene. Between the trimmed V and J ends, which lost 3 bases and 12 bases, there was a span of 12 bases. The CDR3 DNA follows: TGTGCCAGCAGTGATGTGGGCACCATGTACTTC. This codes for CASSDVGTMYF.

The J gene is TRBJ2-1, the V gene TRBV4-1; 8 bases map to TRBD1. The CDR3 is 15 amino acids. The J segment lost 4 bases and the V segment lost 1 base, leaving 3 bases of the junction unmatched. The germline gives CDR1 MGHRA, CDR2 YSYEKL. For the CDR3, the DNA is TGCGCCAGCAGCCAAGTGACAGGGGTTTACAATGAGCAGTTCTTC. The encoded protein is CASSQVTGVYNEQFF.

This chain uses TRBV2 with TRBJ2-5; D is perhaps TRBD2 (6 bases). V was shortened by 6 bases and J by 7 bases, with 12 bases between the two germline ends. CDR3 length: 12 residues. Germline V gene data show CDR1 as SNHLY and CDR2 as FYNNEI. CDR3 sequence reads: CASSGTSGTQYF. CDR3 coding DNA: TGTGCCAGCAGCGGGACTTCGGGGACCCAGTACTTC.

The rearrangement joins TRBV9 to TRBJ2-5, with TRBD2 matching 9 bases. V shed 0 bases and J 5 bases; nucleotides not matched to a gene: 2. This CDR3 region has 14 residues. Germline CDR1 SGDLS, CDR2 YYNGEE. CDR3 amino acids: CASSVGSGGETQYF. Written as DNA, the CDR3 is TGTGCCAGCAGCGTAGGTAGCGGGGGTGAGACCCAGTACTTC.

V and J are TRBV5-1 and TRBJ1-1; 9 bases match TRBD1. This CDR3 spans 14 amino acids. CDR1 and CDR2 (germline): SGHRS, YFSETQ. Trimming cost V 5 bases and J 6 bases; bases outside gene matches: 8. The CDR3 coding sequence is TGCGCCAGCAGGCCGGGACAGGGAGATCCTGAAGCTTTCTTT. Translation: CASRPGQGDPEAFF. Drawing the rest from reference TRBV5-1 and TRBJ1-1, the complete variable domain is KAGVTQTPRYLIKTRGQQVTLSCSPISGHRSVSWYQQTPGQGLQFLFEYFSETQRNKGNFPGRFSGRQFSNSRSEMNVSTLELGDSALYLCASRPGQGDPEAFFGQGTRLTVV.

The genes are TRBV5-1 and TRBJ2-7; a weak D match, TRBD1 (5 bases). Per germline, CDR1 SGHRS and CDR2 YFSETQ. The CDR3 totals 13 residues. V shed 0 bases and J shed 5 bases, with 9 bases lying between them. For the CDR3, the DNA is TGCGCCAGCAGCTTGGAAGGGGTAAACGAGCAGTACTTC. Translated: CASSLEGVNEQYF.

The J gene is TRBJ2-7, the V gene TRBV18, with 8 bases identical to TRBD1. Germline V gene lookup returns CDR1 KGHSH and CDR2 LQKENI. With 6 bases clipped from V and 2 bases from J, the junction kept 9 bases outside the gene matches. The CDR3 loop spans 15 amino acids. The CDR3 sequence is CASSSGQGSPYEQYF. CDR3 DNA sequence: TGTGCCAGCTCTTCCGGACAGGGATCCCCCTACGAGCAGTACTTC.